The rows below give T cell receptor beta chains drawn from one sample of a study of OX40 agonist ivuxolimab in advanced cancers. Clones were read by immunoSEQ multiplex PCR, and TCRdb kept only the in-frame ones, dropping some. The sample gives some 70,000 clones, 80% to 90% of which show up once; about 0.7% is in the top ten. The material was CD4+ or CD8+ T cells sorted from blood, obtained in a trial of the OX40 agonist ivuxolimab. These receptors all come from an adult with an advanced solid tumor such as melanoma, head and neck, liver or kidney cancer. Both conserved end residues are part of each CDR3. Some rows have no size entry. The others give once, few or many, or a class for an expanded clone.

length,V,J,size,CDR3
16,TRBV6-5,TRBJ1-5,-,CASSSGRRISNQPQHF
16,TRBV19,TRBJ1-4,-,CASSIILLATNEKLFF
15,TRBV19,TRBJ2-7,-,CASSITTRVGYEQYF
15,TRBV7-9,TRBJ2-1,-,CASSGGGSSYNEQFF
16,TRBV10-2,TRBJ2-1,-,CASSPIAGGPRNEQFF
15,TRBV5-1,TRBJ1-2,-,CASSPDGGDDYGYTF
16,TRBV11-2,TRBJ2-2,-,CASSLVGVRNTGELFF
14,TRBV6-5,TRBJ1-1,-,CASSYSAMNTEAFF
15,TRBV18,TRBJ2-4,-,CASSPTTSGKNIQYF
12,TRBV7-6,TRBJ2-7,-,CASSQLDYEQYF
14,TRBV4-3,TRBJ1-1,-,CASSQGIGADEAFF
15,TRBV11-2,TRBJ2-1,-,CASSLRDRGWDEQFF
15,TRBV6-5,TRBJ2-3,-,CASSYRGRDTDTQYF
14,TRBV27,TRBJ1-1,once,CASSPVDRPTEAFF
15,TRBV19,TRBJ2-1,-,CASSKASGSWNEQFF
18,TRBV14,TRBJ2-5,-,CASSQVGGVLKGQETQYF
14,TRBV7-9,TRBJ2-7,few,CASSLQGEVLEQYF
14,TRBV18,TRBJ1-2,-,CASSGSGGVDGYTF
12,TRBV11-2,TRBJ2-1,-,CASSPRGGVQFF
11,TRBV30,TRBJ2-5,-,CAWTREETQYF
15,TRBV7-3,TRBJ2-7,-,CASSPFGGGSYEQYF
16,TRBV5-4,TRBJ2-5,-,CASTTRTGQRQETQYF
17,TRBV5-1,TRBJ1-3,-,CASSGGTGPSSGNTIYF
15,TRBV7-9,TRBJ1-1,-,CASSLVLGVRTEAFF
14,TRBV18,TRBJ2-5,-,CASSPGLAGETQYF
14,TRBV6-5,TRBJ1-6,-,CASTTQGYNSPLHF
13,TRBV10-3,TRBJ1-1,-,CASKGVSDTEAFF
14,TRBV7-6,TRBJ2-1,-,CASSSPPRWGEQFF
15,TRBV28,TRBJ1-1,once,CASSSQGGVNTEAFF